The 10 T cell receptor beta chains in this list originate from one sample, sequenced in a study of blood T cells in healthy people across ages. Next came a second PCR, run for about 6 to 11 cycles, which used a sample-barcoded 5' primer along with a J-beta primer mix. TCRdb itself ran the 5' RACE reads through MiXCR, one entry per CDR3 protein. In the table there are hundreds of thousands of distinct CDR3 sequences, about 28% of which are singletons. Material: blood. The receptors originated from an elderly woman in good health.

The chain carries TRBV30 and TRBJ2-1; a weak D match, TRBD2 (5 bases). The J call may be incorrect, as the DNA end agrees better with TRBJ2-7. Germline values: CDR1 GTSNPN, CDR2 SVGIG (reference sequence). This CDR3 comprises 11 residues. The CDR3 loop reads CARTLYNEQYF. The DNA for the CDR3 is TGTGCCCGGACTCTGTACAATGAGCAGTACTTC.

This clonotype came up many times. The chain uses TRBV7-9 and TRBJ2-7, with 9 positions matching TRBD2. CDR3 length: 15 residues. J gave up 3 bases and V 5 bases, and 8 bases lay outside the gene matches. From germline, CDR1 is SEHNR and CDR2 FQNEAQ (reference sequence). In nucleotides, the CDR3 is TGTGCCAGCAGCGCCAGCGGGGGGCGGGTCTACGAGCAGTACTTC. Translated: CASSASGGRVYEQYF.

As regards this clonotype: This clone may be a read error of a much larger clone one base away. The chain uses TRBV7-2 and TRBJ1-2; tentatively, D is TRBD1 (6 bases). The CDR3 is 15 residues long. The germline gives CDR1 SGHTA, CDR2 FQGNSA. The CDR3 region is CASSLGKGQSYGYIF. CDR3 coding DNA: TGTGCCAGCAGCTTAGGAAAAGGACAGTCCTATGGCTACATCTTC.

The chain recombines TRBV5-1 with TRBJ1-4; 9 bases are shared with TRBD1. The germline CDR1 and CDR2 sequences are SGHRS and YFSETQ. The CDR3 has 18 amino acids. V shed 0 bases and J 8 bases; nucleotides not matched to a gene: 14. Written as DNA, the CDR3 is TGCGCCAGCAGCTTGGCTCTAGACGCGGACAGGGGAGGGGAAAAACTGTTTTTT. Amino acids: CASSLALDADRGGEKLFF. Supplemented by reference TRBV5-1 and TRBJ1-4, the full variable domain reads KAGVTQTPRYLIKTRGQQVTLSCSPISGHRSVSWYQQTPGQGLQFLFEYFSETQRNKGNFPGRFSGRQFSNSRSEMNVSTLELGDSALYLCASSLALDADRGGEKLFFGSGTQLSVL.

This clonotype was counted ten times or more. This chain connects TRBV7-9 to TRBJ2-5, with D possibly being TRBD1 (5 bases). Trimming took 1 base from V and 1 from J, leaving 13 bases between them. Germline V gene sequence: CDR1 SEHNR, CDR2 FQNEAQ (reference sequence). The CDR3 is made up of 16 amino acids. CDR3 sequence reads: CASSLGRTQLQETQYF. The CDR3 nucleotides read TGTGCCAGCAGCTTAGGTAGGACACAGCTCCAAGAGACCCAGTACTTC. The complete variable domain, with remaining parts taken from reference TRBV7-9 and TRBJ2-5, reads DTGVSQNPRHKITKRGQNVTFRCDPISEHNRLYWYRQTLGQGPEFLTYFQNEAQLEKSRLLSDRFSAERPKGSFSTLEIQRTEQGDSAMYLCASSLGRTQLQETQYFGPGTRLLVL.

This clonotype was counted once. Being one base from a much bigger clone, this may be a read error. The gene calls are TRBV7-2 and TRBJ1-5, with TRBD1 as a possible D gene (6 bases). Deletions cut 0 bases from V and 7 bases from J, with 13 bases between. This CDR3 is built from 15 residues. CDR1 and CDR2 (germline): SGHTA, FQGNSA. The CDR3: CASSLAGGPKQPQHF. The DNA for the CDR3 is TGTGCCAGCAGCTTAGCGGGGGGGCCCAAGCAGCCCCAGCATTTT.

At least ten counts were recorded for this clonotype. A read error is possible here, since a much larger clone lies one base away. In DNA, the CDR3 is TGCAGCGTGAGGGCAGGGGGCGCGAGCAATGAGCAGTACTTC. This sequence encodes CSVRAGGASNEQYF. The chain carries TRBV29-1 and TRBJ2-7; 8 bases agree with TRBD1. Germline V lookup: CDR1 SQVTM, CDR2 ANQGSEA. Trimming took 6 bases from V and 7 from J; bases not matched to a gene: 14. The CDR3 covers 14 residues.

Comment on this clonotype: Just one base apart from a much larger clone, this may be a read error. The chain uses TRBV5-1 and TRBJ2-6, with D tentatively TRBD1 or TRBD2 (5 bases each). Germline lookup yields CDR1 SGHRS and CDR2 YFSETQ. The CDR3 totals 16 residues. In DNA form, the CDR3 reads TGCGCCAGCAGCGGCGGACTGTCTTCTGGGGCCAACGTCCGGACTTTC. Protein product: CASSGGLSSGANVRTF.

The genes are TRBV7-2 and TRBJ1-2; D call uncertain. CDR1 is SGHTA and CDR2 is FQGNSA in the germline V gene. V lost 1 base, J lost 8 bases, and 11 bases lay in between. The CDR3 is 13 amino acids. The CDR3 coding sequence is TGTGCCAGCAGCTTAGAGTCGGGGAAGGGCTACACCTTC. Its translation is CASSLESGKGYTF.

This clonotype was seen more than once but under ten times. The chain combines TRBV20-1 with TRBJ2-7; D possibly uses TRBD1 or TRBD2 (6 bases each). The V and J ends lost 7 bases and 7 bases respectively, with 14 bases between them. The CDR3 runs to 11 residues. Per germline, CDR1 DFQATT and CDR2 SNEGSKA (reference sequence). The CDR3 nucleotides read TGCAGTGTTCGGGGGCACGGAGAGCAGTACTTC. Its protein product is CSVRGHGEQYF.